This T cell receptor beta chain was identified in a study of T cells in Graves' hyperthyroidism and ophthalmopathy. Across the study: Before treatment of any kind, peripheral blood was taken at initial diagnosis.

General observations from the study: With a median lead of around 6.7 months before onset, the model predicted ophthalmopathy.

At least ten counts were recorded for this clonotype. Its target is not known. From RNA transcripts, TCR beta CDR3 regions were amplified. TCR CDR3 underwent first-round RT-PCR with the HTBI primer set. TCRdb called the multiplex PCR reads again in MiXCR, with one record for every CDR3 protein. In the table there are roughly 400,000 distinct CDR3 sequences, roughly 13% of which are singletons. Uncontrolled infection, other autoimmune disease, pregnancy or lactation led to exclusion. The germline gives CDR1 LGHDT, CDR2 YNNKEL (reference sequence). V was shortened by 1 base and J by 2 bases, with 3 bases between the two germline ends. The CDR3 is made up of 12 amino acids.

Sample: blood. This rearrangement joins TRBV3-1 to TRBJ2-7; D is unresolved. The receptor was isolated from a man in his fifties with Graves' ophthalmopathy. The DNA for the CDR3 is TGTGCCAGCAGCCAAGCTACCTACGAGCAGTACTTC. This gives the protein CASSQATYEQYF.